The 8 T cell receptor beta chains below come from one sample, sequenced in a study of blood T cell repertoires in COVID-19. TCRdb keeps only in-frame clones here, not all; method: immunoSEQ multiplex PCR. The sample yields about 180,000 clones, approximately 80% seen once. Sequencing was performed on peripheral blood. The receptors derive from a woman between 40 and 55 years old with COVID-19, enrolled during active disease.

V usage is TRBV9 and J usage is TRBJ1-5, with a possible D match to TRBD1 (5 bases). V lost 3 bases and J 3 bases, leaving 16 bases between the germline ends. Germline V gene lookup returns CDR1 SGDLS and CDR2 YYNGEE. This CDR3 is built from 16 residues. The CDR3 DNA reads TGTGCCAGCAGCGCAGACTCGGGGGGGTACAATCAGCCCCAGCATTTT. This encodes CASSADSGGYNQPQHF.

This clone was seen just once. The chain has TRBV9 and TRBJ1-5; TRBD1 is a possible D gene (6 bases). V was pared by 3 bases and J by 9 bases, with 16 bases between. Germline CDR1 is SGDLS and CDR2 is YYNGEE. The CDR3 sequence is 14 residues long. In DNA form, the CDR3 reads TGTGCCAGCAGCGAAGAGGCGGGGGGCCTGCCCCAGCATTTT. It is translated as CASSEEAGGLPQHF.

This clone was picked up a small number of times. This sequence joins TRBV19 and TRBJ1-2, with D perhaps TRBD1 (5 bases). From germline, CDR1 is LNHDA and CDR2 SQIVND (reference sequence). Trimming shortened V by 6 bases and J by 7 bases, and 9 bases separated the two germline ends. CDR3 length: 11 residues. CDR3 sequence (DNA): TGTGCCAGTAGAGGGGTGGCTGGCTACACCTTC. It specifies CASRGVAGYTF. Combining the CDR3 with reference TRBV19 and TRBJ1-2 gives the whole variable domain DGGITQSPKYLFRKEGQNVTLSCEQNLNHDAMYWYRQDPGQGLRLIYYSQIVNDFQKGDIAEGYSVSREKKESFPLTVTSAQKNPTAFYLCASRGVAGYTFGSGTRLTVV.

The chain employs TRBV6-5 and TRBJ1-1; 10 nucleotides line up with TRBD1. The V segment lost 4 bases and the J segment 5 bases; nucleotides outside the gene matches: 4. Germline loops: CDR1 MNHEY, CDR2 SVGAGI. The CDR3 has 14 amino acids. Written as DNA, the CDR3 is TGTGCCAGCAGTTTCCGACAGGGGGCAACTGAAGCTTTCTTT. It is translated as CASSFRQGATEAFF.

J is TRBJ1-2 and V is TRBV4-1; 9 bases agree with TRBD1. With V trimmed by 5 bases and J by 6 bases, 1 base remained unmatched. The CDR3 contains 12 residues. CDR1 is MGHRA, CDR2 YSYEKL, per germline. The CDR3 region is CASSGTGHGYTF. CDR3 DNA: TGCGCCAGCAGCGGGACAGGGCATGGCTACACCTTC.

This chain joins TRBV21-1 and TRBJ2-1; the listed D gene, TRBD2, was not tested against the DNA. TRBV21-1 is a recognized pseudogene. The CDR3 runs 16 residues. The CDR3 nucleotides read TGTGCCAGCAGCAAGGTTCCTAGCGGGTTTTACAATGAGCAGTTCTTC. It is translated as CASSKVPSGFYNEQFF.

J is TRBJ2-7 and V is TRBV5-6; 9 positions agree with TRBD1. This CDR3 has 14 amino acids. Per the germline V gene, CDR1 is SGHDT and CDR2 is YYEEEE. V shed 3 bases, J shed 4 bases, and the junction held 5 bases outside the gene matches. This CDR3 is CASSSDRGQYEQYF. In DNA, the CDR3 is TGTGCCAGCAGCTCGGACAGGGGCCAATACGAGCAGTACTTC.

V is TRBV7-3 and J is TRBJ2-1, with D possibly TRBD2 on 5 matching bases. This CDR3 is built from 14 residues. V lost 4 bases and J lost 9, with 16 bases in between. Germline V lookup: CDR1 SGHTA, CDR2 FQGTGA. Written as DNA, the CDR3 is TGTGCCAGCAGCTCCTCCGACCCTCGGGGTGAGCAGTTCTTC. It is translated as CASSSSDPRGEQFF.